Each of the 27 T cell receptor beta chains below was sequenced from the same sample in a study of T cell responses to AZD1222 COVID-19 vaccine. Assay: immunoSEQ multiplex PCR; the TCRdb copy retains only in-frame clones and omits some. The sample holds about 110,000 clones, roughly nine tenths seen once. Here the sequenced sample was peripheral blood, taken on day 0 of AZD1222 vaccination. Receptor source: an adult in good health.

J is TRBJ1-2 and V is TRBV5-6; the match to TRBD1 covers 7 bases. The CDR3 is made up of 15 amino acids. Trimming cost V 4 bases and J 8 bases; bases outside gene matches: 14. Germline V gene data show CDR1 as SGHDT and CDR2 as YYEEEE. The chain's CDR3 is CASSPRDSLLRGYTF. The CDR3 DNA is TGTGCCAGCAGCCCCCGGGACAGCCTCCTGAGGGGCTACACCTTC.

This rearrangement joins TRBV4-2 to TRBJ1-2; a weak D match, TRBD1 (6 bases). The CDR3 sequence is 15 residues long. The ends were cut back, 0 bases at V and 6 bases at J, with 14 bases in the middle. Germline CDR1 and CDR2: LGHNA and YNFKEQ. This CDR3 is CASSQDPRGADGYTF. DNA for the CDR3: TGTGCCAGCAGCCAAGACCCAAGGGGGGCTGATGGCTACACCTTC.

This chain joins TRBV20-1 and TRBJ1-2; D perhaps matches TRBD1 (6 bases). V shed 8 bases and J shed 3 bases, with 10 bases lying between them. The CDR3 length is 11 residues. Germline CDR1 reads DFQATT; CDR2 reads SNEGSKA (reference sequence). CDR3 sequence (DNA): TGCAGTTCGCACAGGGACTATGGCTACACCTTC. Its translation: CSSHRDYGYTF.

The V gene is TRBV7-2, the J gene TRBJ1-3, with D maybe TRBD1 (6 bases). The germline CDR1 and CDR2 sequences are SGHTA and FQGNSA. Trimming left V 0 bases short and J 4 bases short, with 10 bases between. There are 15 residues in the CDR3. The CDR3 spells CASSLAGGRGNTIYF. The DNA for the CDR3 is TGTGCCAGCAGCTTAGCGGGGGGCAGAGGAAACACCATATATTTT.

The rearrangement links TRBV15 to TRBJ1-3; the D gene is possibly TRBD1 (5 bases). Germline V gene lookup returns CDR1 LNHNV and CDR2 YYDKDF (reference sequence). The CDR3 runs to 14 residues. V was pared by 1 base and J by 2 bases, with 6 bases between. The CDR3 DNA follows: TGTGCCACCAGCAGAGGGGGGACTGGAAACACCATATATTTT. It specifies CATSRGGTGNTIYF. The variable domain in full, completed from reference TRBV15 and TRBJ1-3, reads DAMVIQNPRYQVTQFGKPVTLSCSQTLNHNVMYWYQQKSSQAPKLLFHYYDKDFNNEADTPDNFQSRRPNTSFCFLDIRSPGLGDTAMYLCATSRGGTGNTIYFGEGSWLTVV.

The chain has TRBV6-5 and TRBJ1-5, with D tentatively TRBD1 (5 bases). Germline CDR1 and CDR2: MNHEY and SVGAGI. CDR3 length equals 13 residues. The V gene lost 10 bases and the J gene lost 3 bases, with 13 bases spanning the gap. Here the CDR3 reads CATDGGPNQPQHF. In DNA form, the CDR3 reads TGTGCCACCGACGGGGGTCCCAATCAGCCCCAGCATTTT.

The V and J genes are TRBV7-3 and TRBJ2-2; D is unclear. V shed 5 bases and J shed 5 bases, with 9 bases lying between them. Germline CDR1 is SGHTA and CDR2 is FQGTGA. This CDR3 spans 13 amino acids. In DNA, the CDR3 is TGTGCCAGCAGCCGAACTTTAACCGGGGAGCTGTTTTTT. Its protein product is CASSRTLTGELFF.

V and J are TRBV10-1 and TRBJ1-3; D is ambiguous. The CDR3 contains 15 residues. Germline V gene sequence: CDR1 WNHNN, CDR2 SYGVQD (reference sequence). V shed 3 bases and J shed 3 bases, with 12 bases lying between them. The CDR3 DNA reads TGCGCCAGCAGTGAATCAGGAGCGGGTGGAAACACCATATATTTT. Its translation is CASSESGAGGNTIYF.

Turning to this clone: Other DNA sequences within the sample encode an identical CDR3. This sequence joins TRBV27 and TRBJ2-7; 10 bases are a match to TRBD1. The germline gives CDR1 MNHEY, CDR2 SMNVEV (reference sequence). V shed 8 bases, J shed 5 bases, and the junction held 9 bases outside the gene matches. This CDR3 is 14 amino acids long. The CDR3 here is CASSFGQGGNEQYF. CDR3 DNA sequence: TGTGCCAGCTCGTTCGGACAGGGGGGTAACGAGCAGTACTTC.

The chain employs TRBV9 and TRBJ1-5; no definite D call. Germline values: CDR1 SGDLS, CDR2 YYNGEE. The CDR3 runs to 13 residues. Trimming cost V 0 bases and J 3 bases, with 4 bases left between them. The CDR3 DNA reads TGTGCCAGCAGCGTAGGGCCCAATCAGCCCCAGCATTTT. This gives the protein CASSVGPNQPQHF.

The chain couples TRBV27 to TRBJ1-5; D unresolved. The CDR3 covers 13 residues. Germline V gene sequence: CDR1 MNHEY, CDR2 SMNVEV (reference sequence). The V end lost 2 bases, the J end lost 7 bases, and 9 bases lay between the germline ends. The CDR3 spells CASSLTRGQPQHF. CDR3 nucleotides: TGTGCCAGCAGTTTAACGAGAGGGCAGCCCCAGCATTTT.

This rearrangement joins TRBV28 to TRBJ2-5, with 10 bases matching TRBD2. With V trimmed by 4 bases and J by 1 base, 9 bases remained unmatched. The CDR3 loop spans 17 amino acids. The germline V gene has CDR1 MDHEN and CDR2 SYDVKM. The CDR3 region is CASSSGTSEESQETQYF. DNA for the CDR3: TGTGCCAGCAGTTCCGGGACTAGCGAGGAAAGCCAAGAGACCCAGTACTTC.

This clone has only a few counts. Other DNA sequences in this sample translate to the same CDR3. The chain links TRBV7-9 to TRBJ1-2; possible D gene TRBD1, 5 bases. The CDR3 extends over 15 amino acids. CDR1 and CDR2 from the germline V gene are SEHNR and FQNEAQ (reference sequence). Trimming left V 1 base short and J 2 bases short, with 11 bases between. The CDR3 is CASSLEGARNYGYTF. The CDR3, as DNA: TGTGCCAGCAGCTTAGAAGGGGCGAGGAACTATGGCTACACCTTC. Full variable domain (outside the CDR3, taken from reference TRBV7-9 and TRBJ1-2): DTGVSQNPRHKITKRGQNVTFRCDPISEHNRLYWYRQTLGQGPEFLTYFQNEAQLEKSRLLSDRFSAERPKGSFSTLEIQRTEQGDSAMYLCASSLEGARNYGYTFGSGTRLTVV.

This clone was observed once. The J gene is TRBJ2-2, the V gene TRBV30; D tentatively fits TRBD1 or TRBD2 (5 bases each). The V and J ends lost 5 bases and 3 bases respectively, with 13 bases between them. CDR1 is GTSNPN, CDR2 SVGIG, per germline (reference sequence). This CDR3 has 14 amino acids. As DNA, the CDR3 is TGTGCCTGGGGGGGACCTACGGACACCGGGGAGCTGTTTTTT. It is translated as CAWGGPTDTGELFF.

The chain couples TRBV27 to TRBJ2-4; D is unresolved. The CDR3 totals 14 residues. Germline CDR1 and CDR2: MNHEY and SMNVEV (reference sequence). V lost 7 bases and J lost 4, with 14 bases in between. The CDR3: CASTDSGSKNIQYF. For the CDR3, the DNA is TGTGCCAGCACCGACTCCGGGTCGAAAAACATTCAGTACTTC.

This chain links TRBV5-1 with TRBJ2-3, with 8 nucleotides matching TRBD2. J gave up 3 bases and V 4 bases, and 10 bases lay outside the gene matches. Germline V gives CDR1 SGHRS, CDR2 YFSETQ. The length of the CDR3 is 16 residues. CDR3 amino acids: CASSPPASGYTDTQYF. The CDR3, as DNA: TGCGCCAGCAGCCCGCCGGCTAGCGGGTATACAGATACGCAGTATTTT.

The gene calls are TRBV6-5 and TRBJ1-5; 7 nucleotides line up with TRBD1. This CDR3 spans 13 amino acids. The trim removed 6 bases at V and 7 bases at J, leaving 6 bases unmatched. Germline values: CDR1 MNHEY, CDR2 SVGAGI. The CDR3 spells CASSRGLNQPQHF. The CDR3 DNA reads as TGTGCCAGCAGCAGGGGGTTAAACCAGCCCCAGCATTTT.

This sequence joins TRBV24-1 and TRBJ2-3; 10 bases map to TRBD2. Germline V gene lookup returns CDR1 KGHDR and CDR2 SFDVKD. V trimming: 7 bases; J trimming: 0 bases; junction bases outside the gene matches: 3. The CDR3 length is 15 residues. For the CDR3, the DNA is TGTGCCACCAGCCGAGCGGGAGGGAGCACAGATACGCAGTATTTT. Translated, it gives CATSRAGGSTDTQYF.

A remark on this clone: This CDR3 is also generated by other DNA sequences in the sample. The chain uses TRBV5-1 and TRBJ2-3; a weak D match, TRBD1 (5 bases). From germline, CDR1 is SGHRS and CDR2 YFSETQ. Trimming shortened V by 4 bases and J by 4 bases, and 16 bases separated the two germline ends. This CDR3 region has 15 residues. The CDR3: CASSPASGSPDTQYF. The CDR3 nucleotides read TGCGCCAGCAGCCCGGCCTCAGGGTCCCCAGATACGCAGTATTTT.

The CDR3 is CASSALSGRGEQYF. CDR3 in DNA: TGTGCCAGCAGCGCCCTATCGGGGAGGGGGGAGCAGTACTTC. The chain combines TRBV4-2 with TRBJ2-7, with D possibly being TRBD2 (7 bases). There are 14 residues in the CDR3. Germline CDR1 LGHNA, CDR2 YNFKEQ. Trimming left V 5 bases short and J 7 bases short, with 18 bases between.

The chain carries TRBV7-8 and TRBJ1-1; D is possibly TRBD1 (5 bases). Trimming took 4 bases from V and 4 from J, leaving 10 bases between them. The CDR3 is 13 amino acids. The germline V gene has CDR1 SGHVS and CDR2 FQNEAQ. In DNA, the CDR3 is TGTGCCAGCAGCTGGGGCCCGGCCACTGAAGCTTTCTTT. This codes for CASSWGPATEAFF.

The chain recombines TRBV2 with TRBJ1-1; D is uncertain. The CDR3 extends over 14 amino acids. The germline CDR1 and CDR2 sequences are SNHLY and FYNNEI. V dropped 7 bases and J dropped 1 base, with 13 bases sitting between them. The DNA of the CDR3 is TGTGCCAGCAAGGTCGGGCAAGCGAACACTGAAGCTTTCTTT. Translation: CASKVGQANTEAFF.

The V gene is TRBV18, the J gene TRBJ2-2; D ambiguous. From germline, CDR1 is KGHSH and CDR2 LQKENI. This CDR3 is 16 amino acids long. Trimming took off 1 base at V and 2 bases at J, with 11 bases between the two ends. CDR3 in DNA: TGTGCCAGCTCACCACTTCAGGCGATTAACACCGGGGAGCTGTTTTTT. This encodes CASSPLQAINTGELFF.

The chain employs TRBV7-2 and TRBJ1-2; D may be TRBD1 (5 bases). The CDR3 is made up of 13 amino acids. Trimming cost V 4 bases and J 4 bases, with 10 bases left between them. The germline gives CDR1 SGHTA, CDR2 FQGNSA. The CDR3, as DNA: TGTGCCAGCAGCTCAACCGGGACCTATGGCTACACCTTC. Protein product: CASSSTGTYGYTF.

The chain joins TRBV28 to TRBJ1-5; 8 nucleotides line up with TRBD1. J gave up 3 bases and V 8 bases, and 6 bases lay outside the gene matches. This CDR3 is 14 amino acids long. Germline CDR1 and CDR2: MDHEN and SYDVKM. Here the CDR3 DNA reads TGTGCCAGCTTCGGGACAGGAGCCAATCAGCCCCAGCATTTT. Residues: CASFGTGANQPQHF.

DNA of the CDR3: TGTGCCAGCAGCCCTGAGGGGGGGGCGCGATACGGCTACACCTTC. This codes for CASSPEGGARYGYTF. The gene calls are TRBV5-8 and TRBJ1-2, with D possibly being TRBD1 (6 bases). The germline gives CDR1 SGHTS, CDR2 YDEGEE. The CDR3 has 15 residues. Trimming removed 4 bases from V and 8 bases from J, with 21 bases in between.

The J gene is TRBJ2-1, the V gene TRBV5-1; 9 bases line up with TRBD2. CDR1 SGHRS and CDR2 YFSETQ come from the germline V gene. This CDR3 is 17 amino acids long. V dropped 0 bases and J dropped 3; count of bases not matched to a gene: 7. In DNA, the CDR3 is TGCGCCAGCAGCTTGGATTCGCTAGCGGGGAACTACAATGAGCAGTTCTTC. It translates to CASSLDSLAGNYNEQFF.